A selection of T cell receptor beta chains follows, all from one sample in a study of blood T cell repertoires in COVID-19. Using immunoSEQ multiplex PCR, the repertoire was profiled, and TCRdb retains in-frame clones only, with some absent. The sample has over 80,000 clones; around 79% are singletons. The sample was peripheral blood. The receptors shown here come from a woman over 75 with active or convalescent COVID-19. Each CDR3 is given with its conserved first and last residue. The D gene is left open where the match is weak. The size entry is marked missing in some rows and otherwise reads once, few, many or a size class.

D,J,V,size,CDR3,DNA
TRBD1,TRBJ1-6,TRBV19,-,CASSPRDRDSSPLHF,TGTGCCAGTAGTCCCCGGGACAGGGATTCCTCACCCCTCCACTTT
-,TRBJ1-1,TRBV28,once,CASSSGGTEAFF,TGTGCCAGCAGTTCGGGAGGCACTGAAGCTTTCTTT
-,TRBJ1-5,TRBV2,-,CASSQTGFNQPQHF,TGTGCCAGCAGTCAAACAGGGTTCAATCAGCCCCAGCATTTT
-,TRBJ1-1,TRBV27,-,CASTTFGRGTEAFF,TGTGCCAGCACCACCTTTGGGCGGGGCACTGAAGCTTTCTTT
TRBD2,TRBJ2-7,TRBV11-3,-,CASSLPQRESYEQYF,TGTGCCAGCAGCTTACCCCAGCGGGAATCCTACGAGCAGTACTTC
-,TRBJ2-6,TRBV27,-,CASSLTGFSGANVLTF,TGTGCCAGCAGTTTGACGGGGTTTTCTGGGGCCAACGTCCTGACTTTC
TRBD2,TRBJ2-5,TRBV15,-,CATSDGLAGVLQETQYF,TGTGCCACCAGCGACGGACTAGCGGGAGTTTTGCAAGAGACCCAGTACTTC
-,TRBJ2-7,TRBV18,-,CASSPRAGYEQYF,TGTGCCAGCTCACCACGGGCGGGCTACGAGCAGTACTTC
-,TRBJ2-2,TRBV11-2,-,CASRQDWNTGELFF,TGTGCCAGCAGACAGGATTGGAACACCGGGGAGCTGTTTTTT
TRBD1,TRBJ1-1,TRBV7-9,-,CASSPLRDSTEAFF,TGTGCCAGCAGCCCACTCCGGGACAGCACTGAAGCTTTCTTT
TRBD1,TRBJ2-7,TRBV5-1,-,CASSAGQGYEQYF,TGCGCCAGCAGCGCGGGACAGGGGTACGAGCAGTACTTC
TRBD2,TRBJ2-7,TRBV6-2/TRBV6-3,-,CASSYGTSTFYEQYF,TGTGCCAGCAGTTACGGGACTAGCACTTTCTACGAGCAGTACTTC
-,TRBJ2-1,TRBV9,-,CASSLSINNEQFF,TGTGCCAGCAGCCTCAGTATCAACAATGAGCAGTTCTTC
TRBD2,TRBJ2-7,TRBV5-6,-,CASSPGLAGVGYEQYF,TGTGCCAGCAGCCCGGGTCTAGCGGGAGTAGGCTACGAGCAGTACTTC
TRBD2,TRBJ2-5,TRBV15,-,CATGLAGLQETQYF,TGTGCCACAGGGCTAGCGGGACTCCAAGAGACCCAGTACTTC
TRBD1,TRBJ2-7,TRBV2,-,CASSAQGANEQYF,TGTGCCAGCAGTGCACAGGGGGCAAACGAGCAGTACTTC
-,TRBJ2-7,TRBV29-1,-,CSAQLVDFYEQYF,TGCAGCGCGCAACTCGTAGACTTCTACGAGCAGTACTTC
TRBD1,TRBJ2-5,TRBV6-2/TRBV6-3,-,CASSYKGAETQYF,TGTGCCAGCAGTTACAAGGGGGCAGAGACCCAGTACTTC
TRBD2,TRBJ2-1,TRBV7-9,-,CASSGPGLAVDNEQFF,TGTGCCAGCAGCGGGCCGGGACTAGCTGTGGACAATGAGCAGTTCTTC
TRBD1,TRBJ2-5,TRBV4-2,-,CASSQILGQGQETQYF,TGTGCCAGCAGCCAAATATTAGGACAGGGACAAGAGACCCAGTACTTC
TRBD2,TRBJ2-5,TRBV7-9,-,CASSSEWGGQETQYF,TGTGCCAGCAGTTCTGAATGGGGGGGGCAAGAGACCCAGTACTTC
-,TRBJ2-1,TRBV20-1,-,CSASSRSYNEQFF,TGCAGTGCTAGTTCCAGGTCCTACAATGAGCAGTTCTTC
-,TRBJ2-3,TRBV4-2,-,CASSQRLGGGDTQYF,TGTGCCAGCAGCCAACGTCTTGGAGGAGGAGATACGCAGTATTTT
-,TRBJ1-5,TRBV28,-,CASLRGGHQPQHF,TGTGCCAGCCTGAGGGGGGGTCATCAGCCCCAGCATTTT
-,TRBJ1-2,TRBV5-1,few,CASSLANRGNYGYTF,TGCGCCAGCAGCTTGGCCAATAGGGGTAACTATGGCTACACCTTC
-,TRBJ2-1,TRBV19,-,CASSLLAEAPSYNEQFF,TGTGCCAGTAGTTTGTTAGCGGAAGCCCCCTCCTACAATGAGCAGTTCTTC
TRBD2,TRBJ2-7,TRBV19,-,CASSQLADSYEQYF,TGTGCCAGTAGTCAACTAGCGGATTCCTACGAGCAGTACTTC
TRBD2,TRBJ2-1,TRBV11-3,once,CASSLGASGSNEQFF,TGTGCCAGCAGCTTAGGGGCTAGCGGGAGCAATGAGCAGTTCTTC
TRBD2,TRBJ2-1,TRBV7-6,-,CASAIHGLAGVNEQFF,TGTGCCAGCGCTATACACGGACTAGCGGGAGTTAATGAGCAGTTCTTC
-,TRBJ2-4,TRBV12-3/TRBV12-4,-,CASSLVGVDIQYF,TGTGCCAGCAGTCTTGTAGGGGTTGACATTCAGTACTTC
-,TRBJ2-7,TRBV7-9,few,CASSLPRSHEQYF,TGTGCCAGCAGCTTACCTAGATCCCACGAGCAGTACTTC
-,TRBJ1-2,TRBV15,few,CATSQDLYGYTF,TGTGCCACCAGCCAGGATCTCTATGGCTACACCTTC
TRBD1,TRBJ1-2,TRBV7-3,-,CASSPGTGAGYGYTF,TGTGCCAGCAGCCCCGGGACAGGGGCTGGCTATGGCTACACCTTC
TRBD1,TRBJ2-7,TRBV5-1,-,CASTRQGATYEQYF,TGCGCCAGCACCCGACAGGGGGCCACCTACGAGCAGTACTTC
-,TRBJ1-5,TRBV6-5,-,CASSSDQGSQHF,TGTGCCAGCAGCAGCGATCAGGGGTCCCAGCATTTT
TRBD2,TRBJ2-7,TRBV27,-,CASSQTPGTSDQNQLYEQYF,TGTGCCAGCAGCCAAACCCCCGGGACTAGCGACCAGAATCAACTCTACGAGCAGTACTTC
-,TRBJ1-1,TRBV7-3,-,CASSRQPNTEAFF,TGTGCCAGCAGCCGACAGCCGAACACTGAAGCTTTCTTT
-,TRBJ1-5,TRBV7-9,-,CASSLPGQPQHF,TGTGCCAGCAGCTTACCGGGTCAGCCCCAGCATTTT
TRBD1,TRBJ2-2,TRBV6-1,many,CASSEQGATGELFF,TGTGCCAGCAGTGAACAGGGGGCGACCGGGGAGCTGTTTTTT
TRBD1,TRBJ2-7,TRBV5-1,once,CASSSTWTGNYEQYF,TGTGCCAGCAGCTCTACCTGGACAGGGAACTACGAGCAGTACTTC